A selection of T cell receptor beta chains follows, all from one sample in a study of regulatory T cells in long-lasting Graves disease. TCRdb processed the multiplex PCR reads anew with MiXCR; each CDR3 protein has one entry. The profile shows around 510,000 distinct CDR3 sequences, roughly 20% of them singletons. The material sequenced was peripheral blood mononuclear cells (PBMCs), taken when the disease was refractory, from a patient treated with antithyroid drugs. The receptors here all came from a female donor with Graves disease. The CDR3 runs from the conserved cysteine through the conserved F or W. D genes are given only for firm matches. For some rows the clone size is stated as once, few or many, or as a class when expanded; others skip it.

. | TRBJ1-1 | TRBD1 | TRBV20-1 | TGCAGTGCTAAACCGATTGGACAGGGGAGTGAAGCTTTCTTT | CSAKPIGQGSEAFF
few | TRBJ2-7 | TRBD1 | TRBV12-3/TRBV12-4 | TGTGCCAGCAGCCGGCTCGGGACAGGGCGACGCGAGCAGTACTTC | CASSRLGTGRREQYF
many | TRBJ1-1 | . | TRBV11-2 | TGTGCCAGCAGCTTAGCCCACCTGACAGGACTGACTGAAGCTTTCTTT | CASSLAHLTGLTEAFF
few | TRBJ2-6 | . | TRBV10-3 | TGTGCCATCAGTGAGAGCTCTGGGGCCAACGTCCTGACTTTC | CAISESSGANVLTF
many | TRBJ2-7 | . | TRBV7-8 | TGTGCCAGCAGCTTTAGAACAGTTGGGTCCTACGAGCAGTACTTC | CASSFRTVGSYEQYF
few | TRBJ1-1 | . | TRBV5-4 | TGTGCCAGCAGCTTGGGAGCAGAAATGAACACTGAAGCTTTCTTT | CASSLGAEMNTEAFF
many | TRBJ2-7 | TRBD1 | TRBV6-1 | TGTGCCAGCAGCACCCGGAAGGGACAGTTCCACGAGCAGTACTTC | CASSTRKGQFHEQYF
many | TRBJ1-5 | . | TRBV6-1 | TGTGCCAGCAGTGAACTGATGAGGGGTACGCGCAATCAGCCCCAGCATTTT | CASSELMRGTRNQPQHF
few | TRBJ2-4 | . | TRBV7-2 | TGTGCCAGCAGCTTTGTCAGGCAGGCTAATAGCATTCAGTGCTTC | CASSFVRQANSIQCF
many | TRBJ1-1 | . | TRBV12-3/TRBV12-4 | TGTGCCAGCAGTTGGACAGAGAGCTTTCTTACTAACACTGAAGCTTTCTTT | CASSWTESFLTNTEAFF
. | TRBJ1-2 | TRBD1 | TRBV27 | TGTGCCAGCAGACGACAGGGGATCGGTGGCTACACCTTC | CASRRQGIGGYTF
few | TRBJ1-2 | TRBD1 | TRBV4-3 | TGCGTCAGCAGCCAACAGACAGGGGGCGGCTATGGCTACACCTTC | CVSSQQTGGGYGYTF
. | TRBJ1-1 | TRBD1 | TRBV28 | TGTGCCAGCAGGGGACAGGGGTATGGTGAAGCTTTCTTT | CASRGQGYGEAFF
many | TRBJ2-5 | . | TRBV6-1 | TGTGCCAGCAGCTATGGGTCTACCCAGTACTTC | CASSYGSTQYF
few | TRBJ2-6 | TRBD1 | TRBV29-1 | TGCAGCACGACGACAGGGTTGACTGGGGCCAACGTCCTGACTTTC | CSTTTGLTGANVLTF
many | TRBJ1-2 | . | TRBV15 | TGTGCCACCAGCACAAGTGGGGGGGCTGCTGGCTACACCTTC | CATSTSGGAAGYTF
many | TRBJ1-2 | . | TRBV7-9 | TGTGCCAGCAGCCACTTACTCCGACAGGACTATGGCTACACCTTC | CASSHLLRQDYGYTF
. | TRBJ1-2 | . | TRBV2 | TGTGCCAGCAGTGAAGGCGGACCTCGGGGCTACACCTTC | CASSEGGPRGYTF
. | TRBJ1-5 | . | TRBV6-9 | TGTGCCAGCAGTTCGGGGGGACGTAATCAGCCCCAGCATTTT | CASSSGGRNQPQHF
. | TRBJ1-5 | . | TRBV9 | TGTGCCAGCGGTCAGGTAGGCAATCAGCCCCAGCATTTT | CASGQVGNQPQHF
. | TRBJ1-5 | . | TRBV18 | TGTGCCAGCTCCCATAGGGGGAGGATTCAGCCCCAGCATTTT | CASSHRGRIQPQHF
once | TRBJ2-3 | . | TRBV12-3/TRBV12-4 | TGTGCCAGCAGTTTATGGGCGGCTACGCAGTATTTT | CASSLWAATQYF
. | TRBJ1-2 | . | TRBV4-1 | TGCGCCAGCAGCCCCACCGAGGGGACAAACTATGGCTACACCTTC | CASSPTEGTNYGYTF
many | TRBJ1-5 | TRBD1 | TRBV2 | TGTGCCAGCAGTGCGACAGGGGGACTCAATCAGCCCCAGCATTTT | CASSATGGLNQPQHF
many | TRBJ2-7 | . | TRBV2 | TGTGCCAGCACCCCGGACAGCTCCTACGAGCAGTACTTC | CASTPDSSYEQYF
few | TRBJ2-7 | . | TRBV20-1 | TGCAGTGCTCGCGCATTGGTCCTCTCCTACGAGCAGTACTTC | CSARALVLSYEQYF
. | TRBJ1-3 | . | TRBV28 | TGTGCCACAGGGGTAGCTGGAAACACCATATATTTT | CATGVAGNTIYF
few | TRBJ1-2 | . | TRBV3-1 | TGTGCCAGCAGCCCGACTCAGGACAGCTTTAATGGCTACACCTTC | CASSPTQDSFNGYTF
many | TRBJ1-2 | . | TRBV28 | TGTGCCAGCAGCCTGAAGGCGGGGAGATTAGGTGGCTACACCTTC | CASSLKAGRLGGYTF
. | TRBJ1-2 | . | TRBV29-1 | TGCAGCGTTGGGGGCACGGCCGGCTACACCTTC | CSVGGTAGYTF
. | TRBJ2-7 | TRBD1 | TRBV7-9 | TGTGCCAGCAGCTCCCGGGACAGGGGGCTCGGGGAGCAGTACTTC | CASSSRDRGLGEQYF
many | TRBJ2-2 | . | TRBV30 | TGTGCCTGGAGTGTGCAGAGCACCGGGGAGCTGTTTTTT | CAWSVQSTGELFF
. | TRBJ2-3 | . | TRBV28 | TGTGCCAGCAGTTCCCCGCACGGCACAGATACGCAGTATTTT | CASSSPHGTDTQYF
many | TRBJ2-7 | . | TRBV5-1 | TGCGCCAGCAGCAGGGAACCGGGGATCTCCGAGCAGTACTTC | CASSREPGISEQYF
few | TRBJ2-7 | . | TRBV5-5 | TGTGCCAGCAGCTTGGGGGGCCTAAGCTCCTACGAGCAGTACTTC | CASSLGGLSSYEQYF
. | TRBJ2-2 | . | TRBV29-1 | TGCAGCGTCTCGGACGGAGATGGGTACACCGGGGAGCTGTTTTTT | CSVSDGDGYTGELFF
. | TRBJ2-5 | TRBD2 | TRBV7-9 | TGTGCCAGCAGCATAAGTAGCGGGAGGGCCTTCGGGGAGACCCAGTACTTC | CASSISSGRAFGETQYF
few | TRBJ1-6 | . | TRBV11-2 | TGTGCCAGCAGTGCAGGAAACCAAGAGGGGCTTTTCTTT | CASSAGNQEGLFF
. | TRBJ2-2 | . | TRBV19 | TGTGCCAGTAGGCCCGGTAGGATGAACACCGGGGAGCTGTTTTTT | CASRPGRMNTGELFF
. | TRBJ1-5 | . | TRBV6-5 | TGTGCCAGCAGTTACTCGAGACAGTTGGGGAGCAATCAGCCCCAGCATTTT | CASSYSRQLGSNQPQHF
few | TRBJ1-5 | TRBD1 | TRBV19 | TGTGCCAGTACCCCTGGGGCAGGGGGAGGCCAGCCCCAGCATTTT | CASTPGAGGGQPQHF
many | TRBJ2-7 | . | TRBV15 | TGTGCCACCAGCAGAGACATAGTGGGGAGCCACGAGCAGTACTTC | CATSRDIVGSHEQYF
many | TRBJ2-5 | TRBD1 | TRBV11-3 | TGTGCCAGCAGCGAGGGAACCGGGACAGGGGGCCGAGAGACCCAGTACTTC | CASSEGTGTGGRETQYF
many | TRBJ1-4 | . | TRBV3-1 | TGTGCCAGCGGCGTCACTAATGAAAAACTGTTTTTT | CASGVTNEKLFF